This TCR beta chain stems from a study of blood T cells in healthy people across ages. A J-beta primer mix and a sample-barcoded 5' primer were used in a second PCR of roughly 6 to 12 cycles. Via MiXCR, TCRdb re-called the 5' RACE reads, giving one row per CDR3 protein. The sample shows fewer than 650,000 distinct CDR3 sequences, about 29% of them seen only once. Overall study findings and caveats: Higher diversity, along with more naive CD4+ cells, distinguished long-lived donors from aged donors. A roughly linear fall in TCR beta diversity per million T cells was seen with increasing age.

At least 5.5 micrograms of total RNA were extracted per sample. V was pared by 3 bases and J by 0 bases, with 16 bases between. This CDR3 is 17 amino acids long. Germline V gene lookup returns CDR1 SGHRS and CDR2 YFSETQ. A few counts support this clonotype. Its antigen is not identified. Separately, the same data were catalogued under a study of T cells of mothers and their children.

This sequence originates from a boy between 2 and 10 years old in good health. Sample: blood. V gene TRBV5-1 combines with J gene TRBJ2-4; D remains ambiguous. As DNA, the CDR3 is TGCGCCAGCAGCTCCCCCGACTCTGGCCTAGCCAAAAACATTCAGTACTTC. Encoded protein: CASSSPDSGLAKNIQYF.